This TCR beta chain derives from a study of a mutant IDH1 vaccine in newly diagnosed glioma. Sample time point: week 47, end of study. Each vaccine dose was 300 ug of mutant IDH1 20-mer peptide, with topical imiquimod. The CDR3 totals 13 residues. CDR1 is SGDLS, CDR2 YYNGEE, per germline. The germline V and J ends were trimmed by 3 bases and 7 bases, with 14 bases remaining between them. Method: immunoSEQ multiplex PCR; TCRdb's copy keeps in-frame clones and lacks some. The table shows 50,000 or so clones, with about four fifths occurring only once. With respect to this clone: The antigen is not known.

Source: PBMCs, taken from a glioma patient whose treatment included an IDH1 peptide vaccine. This TCR was recovered from a woman aged 25 to 39 with glioma. Some clones in this sample may be carry-over from other donors' samples. The chain couples TRBV9 to TRBJ2-7, with D tentatively TRBD2 (5 bases). CDR3 region: CASSGQLGPEQYF. The CDR3 DNA reads as TGTGCCAGCAGCGGACAACTAGGACCGGAGCAGTACTTC.